One sample yielded the 15 T cell receptor beta chains listed below, sequenced in a study of cytomegalovirus exposure and HLA in healthy donors. A multiplex PCR was run with 60 Vbeta primers and 13 Jbeta primers. Only in-frame clones appear in the TCRdb table, and some are missing; sequencing was by immunoSEQ multiplex PCR. This sample contains 150,000 or so clones. Sequencing was done on a sample of PBMCs. The source of these receptors is a woman between 18 and 30 years old in good health and CMV-seronegative.

The gene calls are TRBV6-4 and TRBJ2-1; TRBD1 matches 8 bases. The CDR3 sequence is 13 residues long. CDR1 and CDR2 from the germline V gene are MRHNA and SNTAGT. After removal of 6 bases from V and 7 bases from J, the junction contained 5 bases not matched to a gene. The chain's CDR3 is CASSEDRENEQFF. For the CDR3, the DNA is TGTGCCAGCAGCGAGGACAGGGAGAATGAGCAGTTCTTC.

The rearrangement uses TRBV15 and TRBJ1-5; D may be TRBD1 (5 bases). CDR1 and CDR2 (germline): LNHNV, YYDKDF (reference sequence). There are 16 residues in the CDR3. V was cut by 2 bases and J by 2 bases, with 13 bases left in between. This CDR3 reads CATSRRRGGGNQPQHF. CDR3 nucleotides: TGTGCCACCAGCAGACGACGGGGGGGTGGCAATCAGCCCCAGCATTTT.

V is TRBV2 and J is TRBJ1-4; tentatively, D is TRBD1 (6 bases). CDR3 size: 15 residues. Trimming shortened V by 4 bases and J by 7 bases, and 16 bases separated the two germline ends. Germline lookup yields CDR1 SNHLY and CDR2 FYNNEI. The CDR3 sequence is CASSATQGVSEKLFF. CDR3 nucleotide sequence: TGTGCCAGCAGTGCGACACAGGGTGTGAGTGAAAAACTGTTTTTT.

The chain is built from TRBV6-6 and TRBJ2-7, with D possibly TRBD2 on 5 matching bases. The CDR3 loop spans 12 amino acids. V was trimmed by 10 bases and J by 3 bases, leaving 13 bases between them. Germline V gene data show CDR1 as MNHNY and CDR2 as SVGAGI (reference sequence). The CDR3 here is CATLLGVYEQYV. The CDR3, as DNA: TGTGCCACCTTACTGGGAGTCTACGAGCAGTACGTC.

The gene calls are TRBV27 and TRBJ2-3, with 11 bases matching TRBD2. CDR1 is MNHEY and CDR2 is SMNVEV in the germline V gene (reference sequence). The CDR3 runs to 18 residues. Trimming at V came to 8 bases and at J to 4 bases, leaving 17 bases not matched to a gene. The CDR3 DNA is TGTGCCAGCCTCCGGGGGAGATCGCGACTAGCGGGACCAGATACGCAGTATTTT. This codes for CASLRGRSRLAGPDTQYF.

V is TRBV9 and J is TRBJ2-1; D unclear. CDR3 size: 14 residues. The V and J ends lost 4 bases and 6 bases respectively, with 14 bases between them. Germline-derived CDR1 and CDR2 are SGDLS and YYNGEE. CDR3 sequence reads: CASSPGFGINEQFF. CDR3 nucleotides: TGTGCCAGCAGCCCAGGATTCGGAATCAATGAGCAGTTCTTC.

CDR3 bases: TGCGCCAGCAGCCGCGGACAGGGAAGGGACACTGAAGCTTTCTTT. Its protein is CASSRGQGRDTEAFF. This sequence joins TRBV5-1 and TRBJ1-1, with TRBD1 matching over 8 bases. Germline values: CDR1 SGHRS, CDR2 YFSETQ. With 4 bases clipped from V and 3 bases from J, the junction kept 8 bases outside the gene matches. The CDR3 extends over 15 amino acids.

This chain connects TRBV10-3 to TRBJ2-1; 12 nucleotides line up with TRBD2. CDR3 length: 16 amino acids. V lost 4 bases and J lost 5; bases outside the gene matches: 6. The V gene's germline CDR1 is ENHRY and CDR2 SYGVKD. In nucleotides, the CDR3 is TGTGCCATCAGTGTTGTACTAGCGGGAGGCCACAATGAGCAGTTCTTC. It yields the protein CAISVVLAGGHNEQFF.

The chain carries TRBV9 and TRBJ2-1; 10 nucleotides align to TRBD2. The V segment lost 0 bases and the J segment 9 bases; nucleotides outside the gene matches: 6. The length of the CDR3 is 15 residues. In germline, CDR1 is SGDLS, CDR2 YYNGEE. The CDR3 reads CASSVGLAGAAEQFF. CDR3 coding DNA: TGTGCCAGCAGCGTAGGGCTAGCGGGAGCGGCTGAGCAGTTCTTC.

The chain joins TRBV11-3 to TRBJ1-3, with 7 nucleotides matching TRBD1. Germline V CDR1 and CDR2: SGHNT, YENEEA. CDR3 length equals 15 residues. V was pared by 6 bases and J by 1 base, with 6 bases of the junction left unmatched. The CDR3 nucleotides are TGTGCCAGCAGTCACACCAGGGGGTCTGGAAACACCATATATTTT. It codes for CASSHTRGSGNTIYF. The complete variable domain, with remaining parts taken from reference TRBV11-3 and TRBJ1-3, reads EAGVVQSPRYKIIEKKQPVAFWCNPISGHNTLYWYLQNLGQGPELLIRYENEEAVDDSQLPKDRFSAERLKGVDSTLKIQPAELGDSAVYLCASSHTRGSGNTIYFGEGSWLTVV.

This chain uses TRBV4-2 with TRBJ2-6, with TRBD2 matching 12 bases. The germline gives CDR1 LGHNA, CDR2 YNFKEQ. The junction had 12 bases not matched to a gene; V was cut back by 3 bases and J by 0 bases. The CDR3 contains 21 residues. The CDR3 loop reads CASSQLLTSGSGSSGANVLTF. For the CDR3, the DNA is TGTGCCAGCAGCCAGCTCCTGACTAGCGGGAGCGGATCCTCTGGGGCCAACGTCCTGACTTTC.

The chain carries TRBV25-1 and TRBJ1-1; 9 bases align to TRBD1. This CDR3 spans 16 amino acids. J lost 4 bases, V lost 1 base, and 7 bases had no gene match. Germline lookup yields CDR1 MGHDK and CDR2 SYGVNS. The CDR3 reads CASSEFYGTGSTEAFF. The CDR3 DNA reads as TGTGCCAGCAGTGAATTTTACGGGACAGGGAGCACTGAAGCTTTCTTT.

The rearrangement uses TRBV7-9 and TRBJ2-3; perhaps TRBD2 as D (6 bases). Trimming removed 6 bases from V and 3 bases from J, with 25 bases in between. The CDR3 spans 18 residues. Per the germline V gene, CDR1 is SEHNR and CDR2 is FQNEAQ (reference sequence). DNA of the CDR3: TGTGCCAGCAGTAAAATGGGTCGTTCGGGAGTTAGGACAGATACGCAGTATTTT. It specifies CASSKMGRSGVRTDTQYF.

The gene calls are TRBV30 and TRBJ1-2; TRBD1 matches at 8 bases. V was clipped by 5 bases and J by 4 bases; unmatched bases: 12. The CDR3 covers 15 residues. The germline gives CDR1 GTSNPN, CDR2 SVGIG (reference sequence). The CDR3, as DNA: TGTGCCTGGGCGGGATCGACAGGGGATACCTATGGCTACACCTTC. This encodes CAWAGSTGDTYGYTF.

The chain couples TRBV2 to TRBJ2-7; no reliable D call. In germline, CDR1 is SNHLY, CDR2 FYNNEI. The CDR3 spans 12 residues. The ends were cut back, 3 bases at V and 5 bases at J, with 8 bases in the middle. In DNA form, the CDR3 reads TGTGCCAGCAGTGAGGAGTTTGACGAGCAGTACTTC. Amino acids: CASSEEFDEQYF.